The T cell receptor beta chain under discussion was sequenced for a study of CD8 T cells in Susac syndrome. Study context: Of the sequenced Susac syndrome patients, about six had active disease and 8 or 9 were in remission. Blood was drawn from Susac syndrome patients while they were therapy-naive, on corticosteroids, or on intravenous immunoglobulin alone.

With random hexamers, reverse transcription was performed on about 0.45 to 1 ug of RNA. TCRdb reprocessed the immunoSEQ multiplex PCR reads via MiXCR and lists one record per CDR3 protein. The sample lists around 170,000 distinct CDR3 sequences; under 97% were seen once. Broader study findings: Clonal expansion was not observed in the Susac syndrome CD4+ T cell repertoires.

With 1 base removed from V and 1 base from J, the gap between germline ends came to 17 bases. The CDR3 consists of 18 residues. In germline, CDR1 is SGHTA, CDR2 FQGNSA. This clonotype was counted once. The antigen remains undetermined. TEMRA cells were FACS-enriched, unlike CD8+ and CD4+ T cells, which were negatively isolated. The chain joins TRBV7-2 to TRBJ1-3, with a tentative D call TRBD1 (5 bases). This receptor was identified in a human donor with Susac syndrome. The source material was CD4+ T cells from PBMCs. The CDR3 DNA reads TGTGCCAGCAGCTTAGGTGGACCGGGACGACTTTCTGGAAACACCATATATTTT. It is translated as CASSLGGPGRLSGNTIYF.